The 11 T cell receptor beta chains below were found in one sample sequenced in a study of blood T cell repertoires in COVID-19. Generated by immunoSEQ multiplex PCR, the TCRdb table keeps only in-frame clones and is missing some. The table has around 200,000 clones, roughly 83% seen once. Sequencing was performed on PBMCs or T cells enriched from blood (not recorded which). These receptors were collected from a woman aged 25 to 39 who had recovered from COVID-19.

This chain uses TRBV3-1 (or the pseudogene TRBV3-2) with TRBJ2-3; 10 bases are shared with TRBD2. This CDR3 has 17 amino acids. Germline trimming cut 4 bases from V and 4 bases from J; bases unmatched to any gene: 11. Germline V gene sequence: CDR1 LGHDT, CDR2 YNNKEL (reference sequence). CDR3 region: CASSPLTSGPLADTQYF. CDR3 coding DNA: TGTGCCAGCAGCCCGTTGACTAGCGGGCCGCTCGCAGATACGCAGTATTTT.

This clone was seen a handful of times. This sequence joins TRBV7-2 and TRBJ1-4; D gene uncertain. The V end lost 2 bases, the J end lost 2 bases, and 9 bases lay between the germline ends. There are 15 residues in the CDR3. The germline CDR1 and CDR2 sequences are SGHTA and FQGNSA. The DNA for the CDR3 is TGTGCCAGCAGCTTATTTTCACAGACTAATGAAAAACTGTTTTTT. The encoded protein is CASSLFSQTNEKLFF.

This chain connects TRBV9 to TRBJ2-1; TRBD2 matches at 10 bases. This CDR3 contains 15 residues. From germline, CDR1 is SGDLS and CDR2 YYNGEE. The J segment lost 5 bases and the V segment lost 5 bases, leaving 7 bases of the junction unmatched. The CDR3 loop reads CASRPGLATHNEQFF. CDR3 nucleotides: TGTGCCAGCAGGCCGGGACTAGCGACCCACAATGAGCAGTTCTTC.

The genes are TRBV4-1 and TRBJ2-2; D is perhaps TRBD2 (5 bases). V shed 0 bases and J shed 3 bases, with 8 bases lying between them. Germline-derived CDR1 and CDR2 are MGHRA and YSYEKL. The CDR3 consists of 15 residues. The CDR3 bases are TGCGCCAGCAGCCAAGAGATGAGGGACACCGGGGAGCTGTTTTTT. Protein product: CASSQEMRDTGELFF.

The chain combines TRBV13 with TRBJ2-3; tentative D call: TRBD2 (5 bases). CDR3 length: 16 amino acids. V was clipped by 1 base and J by 0 bases, with 11 bases between them. CDR1 PRHDT and CDR2 FYEKMQ come from the germline V gene (reference sequence). The CDR3 nucleotides read TGTGCCAGCAGCTTAGCTAAGCGGATCAGCACAGATACGCAGTATTTT. This codes for CASSLAKRISTDTQYF.

This clone was observed a handful of times. Other DNA sequences in the sample encode the same CDR3. This sequence joins TRBV28 and TRBJ1-2, with a possible D match to TRBD1 (6 bases). The CDR3 spans 12 residues. Deletions cut 3 bases from V and 6 bases from J, with 8 bases between. CDR1 is MDHEN and CDR2 is SYDVKM in the germline V gene. The CDR3 reads CASSFRGHGYTF. As DNA, the CDR3 is TGTGCCAGCAGTTTCAGGGGACATGGCTACACCTTC.

This clone turned up a few times. The gene calls are TRBV25-1 and TRBJ1-2; 7 bases are shared with TRBD1. The CDR3 is made up of 14 amino acids. Germline V gene lookup returns CDR1 MGHDK and CDR2 SYGVNS. The junction had 1 base not matched to a gene; V was cut back by 3 bases and J by 0 bases. The CDR3 nucleotides read TGTGCCAGCAGTGACCAGGGGGCTAACTATGGCTACACCTTC. Translation gives CASSDQGANYGYTF.

The chain carries TRBV6-5 and TRBJ1-2; 8 bases match TRBD1. Germline CDR1 and CDR2: MNHEY and SVGAGI. CDR3 size: 16 residues. The ends lost 3 bases at V and 4 bases at J; junction bases unmatched: 10. CDR3 sequence reads: CASSYGTGHSGYGYTF. CDR3 sequence (DNA): TGTGCCAGCAGTTATGGGACAGGTCATTCCGGCTATGGCTACACCTTC.

The chain is built from TRBV19 and TRBJ2-1; 9 positions match TRBD2. The trim removed 4 bases at V and 9 bases at J, leaving 16 bases unmatched. The V gene's germline CDR1 is LNHDA and CDR2 SQIVND (reference sequence). The CDR3 spans 17 residues. CDR3 loop: CASSRYSLAGSGIEQFF. The CDR3 DNA sequence: TGTGCCAGTAGTAGGTATAGCCTAGCGGGGAGTGGAATTGAGCAGTTCTTC.

The chain has TRBV30 and TRBJ1-2; 8 nucleotides align to TRBD1. The CDR3 has 14 residues. J gave up 5 bases and V 0 bases, and 5 bases lay outside the gene matches. The V gene's germline CDR1 is GTSNPN and CDR2 SVGIG (reference sequence). CDR3 region: CAWSVPGTGYGYTF. The DNA for the CDR3 is TGTGCCTGGAGTGTACCCGGGACAGGATATGGCTACACCTTC.

The chain employs TRBV3-1 (or the pseudogene TRBV3-2) and TRBJ1-4; a weak D match, TRBD1 (5 bases). The CDR3 totals 15 residues. Germline lookup yields CDR1 LGHDT and CDR2 YNNKEL (reference sequence). V dropped 1 base and J dropped 8 bases, with 14 bases sitting between them. The CDR3 region is CASSQVRGLSEKLFF. In DNA form, the CDR3 reads TGTGCCAGCAGCCAAGTTCGGGGGTTGTCGGAAAAACTGTTTTTT.